This T cell receptor (beta chain) was retrieved from a study of T cell responses to AZD1222 COVID-19 vaccine. The table came from immunoSEQ multiplex PCR; TCRdb's copy has only in-frame clones and leaves some out. The sample lists under 200,000 clones, roughly 91% occurring once. V lost 5 bases and J lost 4, with 2 bases in between. The CDR3 loop spans 10 amino acids. Germline V lookup: CDR1 MDHEN, CDR2 SYDVKM. Overall study findings and caveats: Only after the peak T cell response were repertoires sampled. Unmutated variant regions are reportedly targeted by nearly half of spike-specific TCRs. Donor demographics were predominantly white British with a female majority; clonal diversity may be underestimated. CD4 TCRs covered the whole spike, strongest at regions 160-218 and 743-854.

Note on this clone: What it binds is unknown.

This TCR derives from an adult who received the AZD1222 COVID-19 vaccine. The chain couples TRBV28 to TRBJ2-5; D is unresolved. This specimen consisted of peripheral blood, obtained 28 days after the second AZD1222 dose. The CDR3 DNA sequence: TGTGCCAGCAGTGCAGAGACCCAGTACTTC. Protein: CASSAETQYF. The complete variable domain, with remaining parts taken from reference TRBV28 and TRBJ2-5, reads DVKVTQSSRYLVKRTGEKVFLECVQDMDHENMFWYRQDPGLGLRLIYFSYDVKMKEKGDIPEGYSVSREKKERFSLILESASTNQTSMYLCASSAETQYFGPGTRLLVL.